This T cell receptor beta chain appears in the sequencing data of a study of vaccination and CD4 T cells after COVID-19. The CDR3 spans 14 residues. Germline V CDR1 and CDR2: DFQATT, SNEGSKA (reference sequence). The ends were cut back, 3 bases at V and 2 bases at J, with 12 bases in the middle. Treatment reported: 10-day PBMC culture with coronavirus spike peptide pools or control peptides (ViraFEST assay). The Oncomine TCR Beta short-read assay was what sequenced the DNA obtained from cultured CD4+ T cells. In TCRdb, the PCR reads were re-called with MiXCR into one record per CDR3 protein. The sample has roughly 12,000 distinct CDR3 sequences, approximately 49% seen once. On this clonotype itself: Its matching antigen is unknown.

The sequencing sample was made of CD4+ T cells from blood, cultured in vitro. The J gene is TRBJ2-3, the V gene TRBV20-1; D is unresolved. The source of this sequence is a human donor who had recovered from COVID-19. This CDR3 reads CSASSLGYTDTQYF. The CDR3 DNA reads TGCAGTGCTAGTAGCCTGGGCTACACAGATACGCAGTATTTT.